The 19 T cell receptor beta chains listed next were all sequenced from one sample in a study of CD8+CD57+ T cells in acquired aplastic anemia. Profiling that covered TCR beta VDJ and CDR3 relied on genomic DNA as its template. From the reads, TCRdb called clonotypes with MiXCR, one entry per CDR3 protein. The data show about 210,000 distinct CDR3 sequences, 61% seen once. Sequenced sample: sorted CD4+, CD8+, or CD8+CD57+ T cells (not recorded which) from PBMCs. Receptors originate from a human donor in good health.

This clonotype was counted once. The chain is built from TRBV12-3 or TRBV12-4 and TRBJ2-5, with a possible D match to TRBD1 (5 bases). The germline V and J ends were trimmed by 1 base and 5 bases, with 8 bases remaining between them. There are 13 residues in the CDR3. The CDR3 loop reads CASSLGRVETQYF. The CDR3 region has the DNA TGTGCCAGCAGTTTAGGCAGGGTTGAGACCCAGTACTTC.

The CDR3 DNA sequence: TGCGCCAGCAGCTTGGGACTAGCGGGAGTTGAGCAGTACTTC. Translating gives CASSLGLAGVEQYF. The chain combines TRBV5-1 with TRBJ2-7; 12 bases line up with TRBD2. CDR1 and CDR2 from the germline V gene are SGHRS and YFSETQ. Unmatched junction bases numbered 2, after V lost 0 bases and J lost 7 bases. The CDR3 runs to 14 residues.

The rearrangement joins TRBV20-1 to TRBJ1-6; 10 nucleotides align to TRBD1. The CDR3 covers 15 residues. Germline V lookup: CDR1 DFQATT, CDR2 SNEGSKA (reference sequence). With V trimmed by 3 bases and J by 8 bases, 7 bases remained unmatched. CDR3 residues: CSARAMGTGDSPLHF. The DNA of the CDR3 is TGCAGTGCTAGGGCGATGGGGACAGGGGATTCACCCCTCCACTTT.

The chain couples TRBV20-1 to TRBJ2-7, with a possible D match to TRBD1 (6 bases). The V gene lost 1 base and the J gene lost 2 bases, with 21 bases spanning the gap. Germline values: CDR1 DFQATT, CDR2 SNEGSKA (reference sequence). The CDR3 has 17 residues. The CDR3 protein is CSARVGLGQGSTYEQYF. The CDR3 DNA reads as TGCAGTGCTAGAGTTGGTTTGGGGCAGGGGTCAACCTACGAGCAGTACTTC.

The genes are TRBV20-1 and TRBJ2-7, with TRBD1 identical over 8 bases. This CDR3 region has 14 residues. From germline, CDR1 is DFQATT and CDR2 SNEGSKA (reference sequence). The J segment lost 5 bases and the V segment lost 3 bases, leaving 9 bases of the junction unmatched. The DNA for the CDR3 is TGCAGTGCTAGCGGAGGACAGGGATACCACGAGCAGTACTTC. Protein sequence: CSASGGQGYHEQYF.

The chain combines TRBV5-8 with TRBJ1-1; D is undetermined. The V gene lost 0 bases and the J gene lost 1 base, with 7 bases spanning the gap. The CDR3 has 14 residues. CDR1 and CDR2 (germline): SGHTS, YDEGEE. The CDR3 sequence: CASSLAPANTEAFF. The CDR3, as DNA: TGTGCCAGCAGCTTGGCTCCGGCGAACACTGAAGCTTTCTTT.

This chain joins TRBV7-9 and TRBJ1-6, with 7 bases that match TRBD1. V shed 5 bases and J 5 bases; nucleotides not matched to a gene: 6. The length of the CDR3 is 15 residues. CDR1 SEHNR and CDR2 FQNEAQ come from the germline V gene (reference sequence). Here the CDR3 DNA reads TGTGCCAGCAGCCAGCTGACAGGGAATAATTCACCCCTCCACTTT. Its protein product is CASSQLTGNNSPLHF.

This rearrangement joins TRBV20-1 to TRBJ1-1, with D perhaps TRBD1 (5 bases). The germline V gene has CDR1 DFQATT and CDR2 SNEGSKA (reference sequence). This CDR3 has 15 residues. V was trimmed by 5 bases and J by 4 bases, leaving 20 bases between them. CDR3 in amino acids: CSAEGLQGEITEAFF. As DNA, the CDR3 is TGCAGTGCTGAGGGCCTCCAGGGTGAAATCACTGAAGCTTTCTTT.

This clonotype occurred many times. The gene calls are TRBV15 and TRBJ1-1, with TRBD1 matching over 7 bases. This CDR3 has 16 amino acids. After removal of 0 bases from V and 0 bases from J, the junction contained 4 bases not matched to a gene. Germline V gene sequence: CDR1 LNHNV, CDR2 YYDKDF (reference sequence). The CDR3 coding sequence is TGTGCCACCAGCAGAGATCAAGGGGGCATGAACACTGAAGCTTTCTTT. Translated: CATSRDQGGMNTEAFF.

This clonotype was picked up a small number of times. The rearrangement uses TRBV20-1 and TRBJ1-2; the D gene is possibly TRBD1 (5 bases). V was cut by 3 bases and J by 5 bases, with 7 bases left in between. The CDR3 totals 11 residues. The germline CDR1 and CDR2 sequences are DFQATT and SNEGSKA (reference sequence). Here the CDR3 DNA reads TGCAGTGCTAGGGGACGATATGGCTACACCTTC. Translation gives CSARGRYGYTF.

The chain uses TRBV15 and TRBJ2-3; TRBD2 matches 7 bases. This CDR3 comprises 16 residues. Germline values: CDR1 LNHNV, CDR2 YYDKDF (reference sequence). The V segment lost 1 base and the J segment 2 bases; nucleotides outside the gene matches: 6. The CDR3 DNA sequence: TGTGCCACCAGCAGAGTAGGACTAGGGTACACAGATACGCAGTATTTT. Amino acid sequence: CATSRVGLGYTDTQYF.

The V gene is TRBV29-1, the J gene TRBJ2-1; 10 nucleotides match TRBD1. V shed 8 bases, J shed 4 bases, and the junction held 11 bases outside the gene matches. CDR3 size: 15 residues. Germline CDR1 reads SQVTM; CDR2 reads ANQGSEA. CDR3 nucleotide sequence: TGCAGCTCTCGTCCCGGGACAGGGGTATACAATGAGCAGTTCTTC. This translates into CSSRPGTGVYNEQFF.

The chain has TRBV7-3 and TRBJ2-7; 9 bases agree with TRBD2. J gave up 6 bases and V 4 bases, and 16 bases lay outside the gene matches. CDR3 length: 17 amino acids. CDR1 is SGHTA, CDR2 FQGTGA, per germline. CDR3 residues: CASSSRGDAGGPGEQYF. CDR3 DNA sequence: TGTGCCAGCAGCTCCCGGGGGGACGCGGGGGGGCCGGGCGAGCAGTACTTC.

The chain has TRBV7-7 and TRBJ2-7, with 9 bases identical to TRBD2. Germline V gene lookup returns CDR1 SSHAT and CDR2 FNYEAQ (reference sequence). The length of the CDR3 is 11 residues. CDR3 amino acids: CAPIAGVEQYF. CDR3 nucleotides: TGTGCACCAATAGCGGGAGTCGAGCAGTACTTC.

The V call is TRBV6-1, the J call TRBJ1-2, with D perhaps matching TRBD1 (6 bases). CDR3 size: 14 residues. Trimming pared 5 bases from V and 2 bases from J, leaving 12 bases between. Germline V gene data show CDR1 as MNHNS and CDR2 as SASEGT. CDR3 in amino acids: CASSYTTGNYGYTF. The CDR3 nucleotides read TGTGCCAGCAGTTATACCACAGGGAACTATGGCTACACCTTC.

This CDR3 reads CASSLIGARGYTF. DNA of the CDR3: TGTGCCAGCAGCTTAATAGGGGCTCGGGGCTACACCTTC. The gene calls are TRBV7-6 and TRBJ1-2, with D perhaps matching TRBD1 (5 bases). Trimming shortened V by 2 bases and J by 8 bases, and 12 bases separated the two germline ends. There are 13 residues in the CDR3. Looked up from germline, CDR1 is SGHVS and CDR2 is FNYEAQ.

V is TRBV20-1 and J is TRBJ1-2; D possibly corresponds to TRBD1 (6 bases). Trimming shortened V by 7 bases and J by 6 bases, and 18 bases separated the two germline ends. Per germline, CDR1 DFQATT and CDR2 SNEGSKA (reference sequence). The CDR3 runs 13 residues. The CDR3 reads CSGERRGAHGYTF. The CDR3 DNA reads as TGCAGTGGGGAACGGCGGGGGGCGCATGGCTACACCTTC.

This chain links TRBV10-2 with TRBJ2-7; D gene ambiguous. The CDR3 sequence is 12 residues long. V lost 6 bases, J lost 2 bases, and 8 bases lay in between. CDR1 and CDR2 (germline): WSHSY, SAAADI. For the CDR3, the DNA is TGCGCCAGCAGAAACACCCCCTACGAGCAGTACTTC. Amino acid sequence: CASRNTPYEQYF.

This chain uses TRBV5-1 with TRBJ2-7, with 8 bases aligning to TRBD1. Trimming removed 6 bases from V and 0 bases from J; junction bases left unmatched: 5. Germline-derived CDR1 and CDR2 are SGHRS and YFSETQ. This CDR3 comprises 14 residues. The CDR3 region has the DNA TGCGCCAGCACCCGGGACAGGAACTCCTACGAGCAGTACTTC. It specifies CASTRDRNSYEQYF.